This TCR beta chain stems from a study of beta chain features in type 1 diabetes. Study conclusions and caveats: When VDJ junctions were examined, type 1 diabetes patients showed fewer insertions and more deletions.

V dropped 8 bases and J dropped 3; count of bases not matched to a gene: 8. Germline V gives CDR1 LNHDA, CDR2 SQIVND (reference sequence). The CDR3 length is 14 residues. As every portion of the isolated RNA was reverse transcribed, the sequencing read expressed TCRB transcripts. Mean read depth for naive, central memory and regulatory T cell samples was roughly 4 million reads. The table came from immunoSEQ multiplex PCR; TCRdb's copy has only in-frame clones and leaves some out. Of about 40,000 clones listed, over 45% were seen once; the top ten hold 0.6% to 0.85%. This clone was detected a few times. Its matching antigen is unknown. Every participating donor gave one draw, a heparinised blood sample averaging about 100 mL. CD45RO/CCR7/CD25/CD127/CD95/CD27 staining was used to isolate CD4+ naive, central memory, regulatory and stem cell-like memory cells by sorting.

The receptor's source is a woman aged 18-30 years in good health. The sample comprised central memory CD4+ T cells from blood. The gene calls are TRBV19 and TRBJ1-1, with 8 bases aligning to TRBD1. As DNA, the CDR3 is TGTGCCAGTTACGACAGGGGAGGCCACACTGAAGCTTTCTTT. Translated, it gives CASYDRGGHTEAFF.